The clone carrying this T cell receptor beta chain came up once. Its antigen is still unknown. These data originate in a study of T cell responses to AZD1222 COVID-19 vaccine. Study results and caveats: Spike-specific TCR breadth and depth grew following two AZD1222 doses. In a largely white British group with more females than males, clonal diversity was possibly underestimated.

The germline gives CDR1 SGHTA, CDR2 FQGNSA. V lost 4 bases and J lost 2; bases outside the gene matches: 15. CDR3 length: 18 amino acids. The assay was immunoSEQ multiplex PCR, and TCRdb's table has in-frame clones only and misses some. The table lists about 76,000 clones, roughly 90% of them singletons. This sequence was found in an adult in good health. The sequenced sample was peripheral blood, obtained on day 0 of AZD1222 vaccination. V gene TRBV7-2 combines with J gene TRBJ2-3, with 7 positions matching TRBD2. CDR3 nucleotide sequence: TGTGCCAGCAGCTGGACCCCCCCCCGAGCGGGGATCACAGATACGCAGTATTTT. Amino acid sequence: CASSWTPPRAGITDTQYF.